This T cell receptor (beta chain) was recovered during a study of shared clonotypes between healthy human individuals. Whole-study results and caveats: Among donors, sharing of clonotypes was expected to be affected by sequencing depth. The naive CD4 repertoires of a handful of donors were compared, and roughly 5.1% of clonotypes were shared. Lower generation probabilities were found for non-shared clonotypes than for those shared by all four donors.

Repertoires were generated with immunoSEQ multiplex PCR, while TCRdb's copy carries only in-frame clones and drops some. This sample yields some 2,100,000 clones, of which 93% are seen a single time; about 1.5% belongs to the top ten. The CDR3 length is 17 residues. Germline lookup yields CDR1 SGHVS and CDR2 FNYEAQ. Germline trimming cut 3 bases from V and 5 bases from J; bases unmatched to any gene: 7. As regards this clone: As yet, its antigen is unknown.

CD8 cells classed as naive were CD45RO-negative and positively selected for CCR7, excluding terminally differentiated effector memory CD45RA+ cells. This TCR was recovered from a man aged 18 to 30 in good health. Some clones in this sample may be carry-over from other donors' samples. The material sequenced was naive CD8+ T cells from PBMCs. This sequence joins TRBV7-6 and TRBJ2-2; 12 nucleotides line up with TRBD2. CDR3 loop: CASSFASGRARTGELFF. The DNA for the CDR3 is TGTGCCAGCAGCTTCGCTAGCGGGAGGGCAAGGACCGGGGAGCTGTTTTTT.